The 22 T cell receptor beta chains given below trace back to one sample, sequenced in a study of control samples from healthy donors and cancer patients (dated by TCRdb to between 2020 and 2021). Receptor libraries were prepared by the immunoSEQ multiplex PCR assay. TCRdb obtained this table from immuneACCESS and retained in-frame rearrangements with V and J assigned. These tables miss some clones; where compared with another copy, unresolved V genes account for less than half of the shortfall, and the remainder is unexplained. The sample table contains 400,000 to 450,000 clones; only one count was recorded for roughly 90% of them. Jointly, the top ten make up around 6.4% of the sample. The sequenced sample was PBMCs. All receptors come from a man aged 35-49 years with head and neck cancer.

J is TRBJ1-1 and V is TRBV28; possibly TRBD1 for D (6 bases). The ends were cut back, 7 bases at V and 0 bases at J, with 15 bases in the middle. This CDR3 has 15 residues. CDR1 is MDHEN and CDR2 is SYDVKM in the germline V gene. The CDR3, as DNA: TGTGCCAGCAACACCCTCGGACAGCTGAACACTGAAGCTTTCTTT. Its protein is CASNTLGQLNTEAFF.

The CDR3 DNA reads TGTGCCAGCGGGGACCCGGGACAGGGGGCGAGGAAGGAAAAACTGTTTTTT. Protein sequence: CASGDPGQGARKEKLFF. The chain carries TRBV28 and TRBJ1-4, with TRBD1 matching 12 bases. Germline CDR1 reads MDHEN; CDR2 reads SYDVKM. V lost 8 bases to trimming and J lost 8 bases; unmatched junction nucleotides: 15. The CDR3 is 17 amino acids.

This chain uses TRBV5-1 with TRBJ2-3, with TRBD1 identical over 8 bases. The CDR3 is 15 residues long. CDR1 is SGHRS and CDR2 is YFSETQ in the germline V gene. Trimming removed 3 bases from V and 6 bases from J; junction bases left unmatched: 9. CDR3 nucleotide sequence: TGCGCCAGCAGCTGGACAGGGAGGAATTCGGATACGCAGTATTTT. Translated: CASSWTGRNSDTQYF. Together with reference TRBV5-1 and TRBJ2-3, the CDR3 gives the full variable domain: KAGVTQTPRYLIKTRGQQVTLSCSPISGHRSVSWYQQTPGQGLQFLFEYFSETQRNKGNFPGRFSGRQFSNSRSEMNVSTLELGDSALYLCASSWTGRNSDTQYFGPGTRLTVL.

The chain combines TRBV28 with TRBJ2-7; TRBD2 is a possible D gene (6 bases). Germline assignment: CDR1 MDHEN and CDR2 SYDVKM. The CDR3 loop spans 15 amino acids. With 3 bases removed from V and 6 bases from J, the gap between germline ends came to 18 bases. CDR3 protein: CASSLPGLLTGEQYF. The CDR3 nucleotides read TGTGCCAGCAGTTTGCCGGGACTCCTAACGGGCGAGCAGTACTTC.

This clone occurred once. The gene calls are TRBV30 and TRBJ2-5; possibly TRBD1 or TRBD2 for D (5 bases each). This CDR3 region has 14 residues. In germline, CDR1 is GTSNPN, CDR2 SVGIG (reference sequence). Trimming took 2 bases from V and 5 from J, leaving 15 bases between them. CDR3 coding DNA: TGTGCCTGGAGTTTAGGGGCAGGGACCGAGACCCAGTACTTC. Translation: CAWSLGAGTETQYF.

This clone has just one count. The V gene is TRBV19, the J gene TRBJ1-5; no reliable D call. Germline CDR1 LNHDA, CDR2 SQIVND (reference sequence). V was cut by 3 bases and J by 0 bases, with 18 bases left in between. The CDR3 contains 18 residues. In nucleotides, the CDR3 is TGTGCCAGTAGTATGGGGATCGGGTATCAGAATAGCAATCAGCCCCAGCATTTT. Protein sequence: CASSMGIGYQNSNQPQHF.

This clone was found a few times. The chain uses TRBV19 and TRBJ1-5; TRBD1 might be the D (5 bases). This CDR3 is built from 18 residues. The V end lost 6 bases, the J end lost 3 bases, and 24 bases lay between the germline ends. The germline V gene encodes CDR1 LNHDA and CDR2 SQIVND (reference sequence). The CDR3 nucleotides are TGTGCCAGTAGAACGGTGTCGGGCAGGGTCCCACCCAATCAGCCCCAGCATTTT. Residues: CASRTVSGRVPPNQPQHF.

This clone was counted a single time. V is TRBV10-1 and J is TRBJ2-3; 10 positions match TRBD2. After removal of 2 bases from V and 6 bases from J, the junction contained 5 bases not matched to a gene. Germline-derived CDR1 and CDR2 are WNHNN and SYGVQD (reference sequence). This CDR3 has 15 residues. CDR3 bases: TGCGCCAGCAGTGAGGAGCGGGGGGGCCCCGATACGCAGTATTTT. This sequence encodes CASSEERGGPDTQYF.

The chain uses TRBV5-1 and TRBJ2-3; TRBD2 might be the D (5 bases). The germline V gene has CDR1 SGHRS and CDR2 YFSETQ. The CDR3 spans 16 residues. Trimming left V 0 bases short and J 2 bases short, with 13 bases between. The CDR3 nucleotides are TGCGCCAGCAGCTTGGACGGGAACACTAACACAGATACGCAGTATTTT. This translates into CASSLDGNTNTDTQYF.

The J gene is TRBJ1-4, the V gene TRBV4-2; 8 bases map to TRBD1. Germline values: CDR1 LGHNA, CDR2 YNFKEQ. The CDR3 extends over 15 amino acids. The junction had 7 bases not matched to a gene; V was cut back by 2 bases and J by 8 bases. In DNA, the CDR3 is TGTGCCAGCAGCCAATCAAAACAGGGGGGCGAAAAACTGTTTTTT. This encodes CASSQSKQGGEKLFF.

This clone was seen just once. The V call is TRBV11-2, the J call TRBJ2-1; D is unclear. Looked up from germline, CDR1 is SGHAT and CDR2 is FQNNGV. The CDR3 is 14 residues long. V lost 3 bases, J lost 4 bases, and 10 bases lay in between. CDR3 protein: CASSLSASYNEQFF. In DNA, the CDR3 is TGTGCCAGCAGCTTGTCCGCCAGTTACAATGAGCAGTTCTTC.

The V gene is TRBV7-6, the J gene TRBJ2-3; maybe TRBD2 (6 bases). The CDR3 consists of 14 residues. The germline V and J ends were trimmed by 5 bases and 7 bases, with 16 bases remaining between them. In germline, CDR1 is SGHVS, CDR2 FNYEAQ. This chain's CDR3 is CASSPSTSTNTQYF. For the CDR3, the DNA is TGTGCCAGCAGCCCCTCCACTAGCACGAATACGCAGTATTTT.

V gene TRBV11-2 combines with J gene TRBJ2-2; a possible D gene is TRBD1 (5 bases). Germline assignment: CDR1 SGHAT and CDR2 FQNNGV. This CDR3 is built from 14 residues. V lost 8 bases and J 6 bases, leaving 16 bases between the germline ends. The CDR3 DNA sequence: TGTGCCAGCCTCAGGGCTGACGGCCCCGGGGAGCTGTTTTTT. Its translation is CASLRADGPGELFF.

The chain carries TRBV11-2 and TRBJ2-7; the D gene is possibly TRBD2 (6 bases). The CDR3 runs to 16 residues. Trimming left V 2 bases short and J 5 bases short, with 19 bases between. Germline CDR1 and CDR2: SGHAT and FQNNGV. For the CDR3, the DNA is TGTGCCAGCAGCTTATGGAGTCGGGGACCGGGGGACGAGCAGTACTTC. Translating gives CASSLWSRGPGDEQYF.

CDR3 loop: CASSLGGGQVRSGNTIYF. The DNA for the CDR3 is TGTGCCAGCAGCTTGGGAGGTGGACAGGTTCGGTCTGGAAACACCATATATTTT. The chain couples TRBV5-4 to TRBJ1-3, with 7 bases fitting TRBD1. Germline-derived CDR1 and CDR2 are SGHNT and YYREEE (reference sequence). Germline trimming cut 0 bases from V and 1 base from J; bases unmatched to any gene: 10. This CDR3 spans 18 amino acids. Variable domain in full (rest from reference TRBV5-4 and TRBJ1-3): ETGVTQSPTHLIKTRGQQVTLRCSSQSGHNTVSWYQQALGQGPQFIFQYYREEENGRGNFPPRFSGLQFPNYSSELNVNALELDDSALYLCASSLGGGQVRSGNTIYFGEGSWLTVV.

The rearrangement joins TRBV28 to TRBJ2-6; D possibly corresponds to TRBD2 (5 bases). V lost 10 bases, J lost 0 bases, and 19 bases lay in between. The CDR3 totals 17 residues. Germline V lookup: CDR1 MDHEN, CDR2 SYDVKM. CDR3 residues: CATAEATFNSGANVLTF. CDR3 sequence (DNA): TGTGCCACCGCGGAGGCGACCTTTAACTCTGGGGCCAACGTCCTGACTTTC.

The CDR3 here is CASSRGGTGSNQPQHF. The DNA of the CDR3 is TGCGCCAGCAGCCGCGGAGGGACAGGTAGCAATCAGCCCCAGCATTTT. The genes are TRBV4-1 and TRBJ1-5, with 8 nucleotides matching TRBD1. V lost 4 bases and J lost 0; bases outside the gene matches: 5. The CDR3 covers 16 residues. CDR1 and CDR2 (germline): MGHRA, YSYEKL.

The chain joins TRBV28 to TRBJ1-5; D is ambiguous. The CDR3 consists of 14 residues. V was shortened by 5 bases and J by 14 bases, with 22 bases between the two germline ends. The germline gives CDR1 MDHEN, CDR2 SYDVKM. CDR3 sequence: CASSGREAALGKHF. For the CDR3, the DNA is TGTGCCAGCAGTGGACGGGAGGCGGCTTTAGGAAAGCATTTT.

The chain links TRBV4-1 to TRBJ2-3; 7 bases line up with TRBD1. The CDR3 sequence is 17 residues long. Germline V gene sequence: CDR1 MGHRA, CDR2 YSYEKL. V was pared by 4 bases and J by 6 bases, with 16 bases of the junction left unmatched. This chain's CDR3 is CASSLTKLQGGQDTQYF. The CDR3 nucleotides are TGCGCCAGCAGCCTAACCAAACTCCAAGGGGGCCAGGATACGCAGTATTTT.

CDR3 sequence reads: CATSSREGDEKLFF. As DNA, the CDR3 is TGTGCCACCAGCAGCCGAGAGGGGGATGAAAAACTGTTTTTT. The V call is TRBV15, the J call TRBJ1-4; TRBD1 is a possible D gene (6 bases). Trimming shortened V by 3 bases and J by 6 bases, and 11 bases separated the two germline ends. The CDR3 loop spans 14 amino acids. CDR1 is LNHNV and CDR2 is YYDKDF in the germline V gene (reference sequence).

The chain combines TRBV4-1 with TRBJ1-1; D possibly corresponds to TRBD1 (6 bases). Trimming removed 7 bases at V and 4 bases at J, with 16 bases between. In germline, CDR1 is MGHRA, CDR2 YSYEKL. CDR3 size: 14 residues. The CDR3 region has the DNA TGCGCCAGCAACGATCCAGGGGCAACCACTGAAGCTTTCTTT. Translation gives CASNDPGATTEAFF.

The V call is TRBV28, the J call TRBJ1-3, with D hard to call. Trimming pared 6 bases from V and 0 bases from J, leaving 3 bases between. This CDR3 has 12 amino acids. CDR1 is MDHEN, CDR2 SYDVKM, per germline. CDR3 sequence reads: CASSPSGNTIYF. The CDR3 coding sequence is TGTGCCAGCAGCCCCTCTGGAAACACCATATATTTT.